This TCR beta chain was found in a study of blood T cell repertoires in COVID-19. The overall study: From the United States, Italy and Spain came samples of acute and convalescent COVID-19. T cells, B-cell-depleted T cells, or PBMCs provided the cDNA or gDNA that served as material.

Germline V gives CDR1 LNHDA, CDR2 SQIVND (reference sequence). V lost 4 bases and J 1 base, leaving 7 bases between the germline ends. The CDR3 contains 13 residues. Original methodology: Amplification of reference gene primers was used by the study to estimate nucleated cell counts. Libraries were prepared by immunoSEQ multiplex PCR; TCRdb keeps only in-frame clonotypes and omits some of them. D and trimming were read from the DNA, whereas the V and J calls and clone size are those reported in that table. The table shows about 140,000 clones, with more than 65% occurring only once. This clone has just one count.

The chain combines TRBV19 with TRBJ1-1; perhaps TRBD1 as D (5 bases). Sequenced: peripheral blood. The clonotype was recovered from an elderly man with acute or convalescent COVID-19. The CDR3 loop reads CASSNQGNTEAFF. CDR3 sequence (DNA): TGTGCCAGTAGTAATCAGGGGAACACTGAAGCTTTCTTT. Looking up the rest from reference TRBV19 and TRBJ1-1 gives the full variable domain: DGGITQSPKYLFRKEGQNVTLSCEQNLNHDAMYWYRQDPGQGLRLIYYSQIVNDFQKGDIAEGYSVSREKKESFPLTVTSAQKNPTAFYLCASSNQGNTEAFFGQGTRLTVV.